This TCR beta chain comes out of a study of human T cells and chemical hapten exposure. Whole-study context: Diphenylcyclopropenone doses were given weekly to the scalps of patients across the approximately 22-week study. Mostly female, the patients presented with alopecia areata, totalis or universalis. The study, taken as a whole, reports: Sensitizing with DPC caused no change in TCRs above 1 in 1000 frequency.

V dropped 5 bases and J dropped 2; count of bases not matched to a gene: 5. Germline V gene data show CDR1 as MNHEY and CDR2 as SVGEGT. This CDR3 is built from 15 residues. This clonotype was seen only once. Its target is unknown. Individual cDNA molecules had unique molecular identifiers attached to them by the library. TCRdb re-called the RACE reads through MiXCR, storing one row per CDR3 protein. Of fewer than 200,000 distinct CDR3 sequences detected, about a quarter appear once; the ten largest clones hold about 2.1%. Time point in this sample: patch test 3, about 24 weeks after DPC sensitization. Regarding treatment: therapeutic diphenylcyclopropenone sensitization with weekly scalp DPC.

Source: whole blood, taken in connection with sensitization to the hapten diphenylcyclopropenone (DPC). The clonotype originates from a woman between 18 and 29 years old with alopecia areata. Some clones in this sample may be carry-over from other donors' samples. The rearrangement uses TRBV6-2 or TRBV6-3 and TRBJ1-2; 10 bases align to TRBD1. CDR3 protein: CASSKPGQGNYGYTF. The CDR3 DNA reads TGTGCCAGCAGTAAACCGGGACAGGGGAACTATGGCTACACCTTC.